The source of this T cell receptor (beta chain) is a study of T-cell reconstitution after alpha-beta-depleted transplantation in children. The CDR3 has 16 amino acids. Germline V gene data show CDR1 as SEHNR and CDR2 as FQNEAQ (reference sequence). J lost 4 bases, V lost 5 bases, and 7 bases had no gene match. The sample holds many counts of this clonotype. TCRbeta library construction was performed incorporating unique molecular identifiers. MiXCR was run by TCRdb on the PCR reads, yielding one entry per CDR3 protein. The data show roughly 400,000 distinct CDR3 sequences, about a fifth seen once. Here the sequenced sample was PBMCs from the stem cell graft donor, taken from the stem cell graft. The sequence derives from a human donor who donated a stem cell graft to a child with acute myeloid leukemia. The rearrangement uses TRBV7-9 and TRBJ2-1, with TRBD2 identical over 11 bases. The DNA for the CDR3 is TGTGCCAGCAGCCCTCCGGCTAGCGGGAGGTACAATGAGCAGTTCTTC. It specifies CASSPPASGRYNEQFF.